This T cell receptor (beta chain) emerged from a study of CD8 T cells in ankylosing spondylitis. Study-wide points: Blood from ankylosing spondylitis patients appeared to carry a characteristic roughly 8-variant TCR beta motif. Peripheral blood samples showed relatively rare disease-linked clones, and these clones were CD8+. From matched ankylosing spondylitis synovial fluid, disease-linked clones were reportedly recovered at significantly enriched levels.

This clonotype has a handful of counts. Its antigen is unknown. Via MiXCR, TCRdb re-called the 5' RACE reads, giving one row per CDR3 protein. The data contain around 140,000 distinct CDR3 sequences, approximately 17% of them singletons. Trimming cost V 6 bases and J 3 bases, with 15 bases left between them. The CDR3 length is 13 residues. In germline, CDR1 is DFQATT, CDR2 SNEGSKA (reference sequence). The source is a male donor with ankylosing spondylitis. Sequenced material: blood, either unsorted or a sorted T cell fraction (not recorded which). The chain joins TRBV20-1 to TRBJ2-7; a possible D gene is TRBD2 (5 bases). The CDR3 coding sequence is TGCAGTGCAAGCCCCGAAAGCGGCTACGAGCAGTACTTC. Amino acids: CSASPESGYEQYF.